This TCR beta chain stems from a study of blood T cell repertoires in COVID-19 (dated by TCRdb to the early 2020s). Regarding the study in general: Samples from collaborators originated in the United States, Italy and Spain and spanned both the acute and convalescent phases of COVID-19. The material from the prospective study consisted of cDNA or gDNA derived from T cells, B-cell-depleted T cells, or PBMCs. The dataset comprised deeply sampled blood TCRbeta repertoires from subjects exposed to, actively infected with, or recovered from COVID-19. A freely available public database, intended as a resource for researchers studying the immune response to SARS-CoV-2, is where the repertoires were released. The samples were drawn from the first 160 participants of the ongoing ImmuneRACE study and from about 1,200 subjects provided by 6 global collaborators. The sample metadata nearly always contained a de-identified subject ID, COVID-19 status, age in years and sex. HLA class I and class II types, where available, came from metadata supplied by the sample provider rather than from assay-based typing.

The immunoSEQ Assay, a bias-controlled multiplex PCR, was used to amplify TCRbeta CDR3 regions from genomic DNA. In the authors' own workflow: Within the assay, amplification of reference gene primers was used to estimate how many nucleated cells each sample contained. To quantify the absolute abundance of each unique TCRbeta CDR3 rearrangement, sequence reads were collapsed and filtered. For each sample, productive Simpson clonality was calculated by taking the square root of Simpson's diversity index across productive rearrangements. Held by TCRdb, this immuneACCESS table contains in-frame sequences only and omits some clones. Under half of the omission traces to an unresolved V gene where checked; the cause of the rest is unknown. That table supplies the V and J calls and clone size; D and trimming were determined from the DNA. For this sample there are about 250,000 clones; about 80% appear just once. Together, the top ten hold approximately 15% of the sample.

As to this clone: Its specific antigen is unknown. The junction departs from the called germline gene at one end, perhaps through a read error.

One collaborating source in Seattle enrolled patients during active infection and followed them longitudinally through the course of disease. Collaborating institutions collected whole blood in K2EDTA tubes following their own protocols. For TCRbeta analysis, collaborators shipped samples in one of three forms: frozen whole blood, isolated PBMCs, or DNA extracted from either of those sample types. Broad study findings and their caveats: Clinical and demographic metadata were provided uncurated, with the amount varying by source and participant.

The CDR3 sequence holds 14 residues, the cysteine and phenylalanine included. The sequence is cut down to CDR3 DNA, 42 bases in frame from base 1. CDR1 and CDR2, per the germline V gene, are MDHEN and SYDVKM. The chain couples TRBV28 to TRBJ1-2; the D gene is perhaps TRBD1, on 6 matching bases. The sample taken for sequencing was peripheral blood. The source is a person aged 70 to 85 with COVID-19, enrolled during active disease. Here is the DNA: TGTGCCAGCAGTGGTACAGGGTCCAGCTTCCATAATTCCTTC. The encoded protein is CASSGTGSSFHNSF.